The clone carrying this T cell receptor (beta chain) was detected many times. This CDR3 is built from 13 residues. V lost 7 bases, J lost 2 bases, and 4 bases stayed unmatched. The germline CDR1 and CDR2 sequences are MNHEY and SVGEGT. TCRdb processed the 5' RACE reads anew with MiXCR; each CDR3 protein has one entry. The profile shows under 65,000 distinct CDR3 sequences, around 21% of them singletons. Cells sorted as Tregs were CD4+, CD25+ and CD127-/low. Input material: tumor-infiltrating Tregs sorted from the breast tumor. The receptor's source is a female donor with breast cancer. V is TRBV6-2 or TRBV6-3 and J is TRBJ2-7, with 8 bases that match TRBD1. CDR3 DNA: TGTGCCAGCAAGTGGACAGGGACCTACGAGCAGTACTTC. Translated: CASKWTGTYEQYF.